This T cell receptor (beta chain) emerged from a study of CD8+CD57+ T cells in acquired aplastic anemia. Whole-study context: 3.2 ug was the average amount of DNA from sorted CD4+ and CD8+ cells. Healthy donor CD4+ samples were sequenced to a depth that averaged about 11 million reads. The study's findings and limits: CD8+ Simpson's diversity in patients was not significantly different from that in controls. Researchers report that some 31 CD8+ CDR3 sequences appeared in both patients and controls.

The template used for profiling TCR beta VDJ and CDR3 was genomic DNA. TCRdb reanalysed the reads using MiXCR and keeps one entry per CDR3 protein. The repertoire holds over 200,000 distinct CDR3 sequences, with 61% as singletons. A remark on this clonotype: The antigen is not known.

Sequences were obtained from sorted CD4+, CD8+, or CD8+CD57+ T cells (not recorded which) from PBMCs. This TCR derives from a human donor in good health.

The CDR3 DNA follows: TGTGCCAGCAGTCGGACAGGGGGCACTGAAGCTTTCTTT. Translation: CASSRTGGTEAFF. The chain has TRBV2 and TRBJ1-1; 10 bases map to TRBD1. The CDR3 runs to 13 residues. Germline V gives CDR1 SNHLY, CDR2 FYNNEI. V shed 5 bases and J 4 bases; nucleotides not matched to a gene: 1.